This T cell receptor beta chain comes out of a study of blood T cell repertoires in COVID-19. The overall study: Collection of acute and convalescent COVID-19 samples took place in the United States, Italy and Spain. T cells, B-cell-depleted T cells, or PBMCs provided the cDNA or gDNA that served as material.

Authors' analysis steps: Amplified reference gene primers provided the basis for estimating nucleated cell counts. The repertoire was sequenced with immunoSEQ multiplex PCR; TCRdb's copy has only in-frame clones and lacks some. That table furnishes V, J and clone size, whereas the DNA furnished D and trimming. The sample shows roughly 67,000 clones, roughly 84% of them seen only once. The sequenced material came from peripheral blood. The sequence derives from a woman aged 55-75 years with acute or convalescent COVID-19.

CDR3 residues: CAITSGLPGAEAFF. The CDR3 DNA is TGTGCCATCACGTCGGGACTCCCTGGCGCTGAAGCTTTCTTT. The gene calls are TRBV10-3 and TRBJ1-1; TRBD1 might be the D (5 bases). The CDR3 is 14 amino acids. Trimming stripped 7 bases from V and 6 bases from J, with 18 bases between. Germline-derived CDR1 and CDR2 are ENHRY and SYGVKD.